A selection of T cell receptor beta chains follows, all from one sample in a study of spatial heterogeneity in lung cancer. TCRdb passed the 5' RACE reads through MiXCR, listing each CDR3 protein once. The table has about 52,000 distinct CDR3 sequences, 7.4% seen once. The source material was PBMCs, sampled at follow-up. These receptors came from a female donor with early-stage non-small cell lung cancer. CDR3s include the opening cysteine and the closing phenylalanine or tryptophan. The D gene is left open where the match is weak. Clone size is given for some rows only: seen once, a few or many times, or a class if the clone is expanded.

V gene: TRBV27
clone size: many
D gene: .
J gene: TRBJ2-7
CDR3 protein: CASGDLRYEQYF
CDR3 DNA: TGTGCCAGCGGGGACCTGAGATACGAGCAGTACTTC

V gene: TRBV20-1
clone size: .
D gene: .
J gene: TRBJ1-5
CDR3 protein: CSARSGDQPQHF
CDR3 DNA: TGCAGTGCTAGATCAGGAGATCAGCCCCAGCATTTT

V gene: TRBV6-2/TRBV6-3
clone size: .
D gene: .
J gene: TRBJ1-2
CDR3 protein: CASSFAPSLGLMGYGYTF
CDR3 DNA: TGTGCCAGCAGTTTCGCACCCAGTCTTGGACTGATGGGCTATGGCTACACCTTC

V gene: TRBV7-9
clone size: many
D gene: TRBD1
J gene: TRBJ1-3
CDR3 protein: CASLQGARNTIYF
CDR3 DNA: TGTGCCAGTTTACAGGGGGCTCGAAACACCATATATTTT

V gene: TRBV6-2/TRBV6-3
clone size: many
D gene: .
J gene: TRBJ1-2
CDR3 protein: CASRPGGTPDGYTF
CDR3 DNA: TGTGCCAGCCGGCCCGGGGGGACCCCGGATGGCTACACCTTC

V gene: TRBV12-3/TRBV12-4
clone size: few
D gene: .
J gene: TRBJ2-7
CDR3 protein: CASSRPSVGGGEQYF
CDR3 DNA: TGTGCCAGCAGCCGGCCGTCTGTAGGCGGTGGCGAGCAGTACTTC

V gene: TRBV7-9
clone size: .
D gene: .
J gene: TRBJ2-5
CDR3 protein: CASSSWSGGAKETQYF
CDR3 DNA: TGTGCCAGCAGCTCCTGGAGTGGGGGGGCCAAGGAGACCCAGTACTTC

V gene: TRBV3-1
clone size: .
D gene: .
J gene: TRBJ2-3
CDR3 protein: CASSFIADTQYF
CDR3 DNA: TGTGCCAGCAGCTTCATTGCAGATACGCAGTATTTT

V gene: TRBV18
clone size: few
D gene: .
J gene: TRBJ2-3
CDR3 protein: CASSPGDTQYF
CDR3 DNA: TGTGCCAGCTCACCAGGGGATACGCAGTATTTT

V gene: TRBV4-3
clone size: .
D gene: TRBD1
J gene: TRBJ1-2
CDR3 protein: CASSRTGGQGYTF
CDR3 DNA: TGCGCCAGCAGTCGAACAGGGGGCCAAGGCTACACCTTC

V gene: TRBV5-1
clone size: .
D gene: .
J gene: TRBJ2-6
CDR3 protein: CASSTPNRAGANVLTF
CDR3 DNA: TGCGCCAGCAGCACACCGAACAGGGCTGGGGCCAACGTCCTGACTTTC

V gene: TRBV10-2
clone size: many
D gene: TRBD2
J gene: TRBJ2-3
CDR3 protein: CASRRAGGADTQYF
CDR3 DNA: TGCGCCAGCAGACGAGCGGGGGGCGCAGATACGCAGTATTTT

V gene: TRBV15
clone size: .
D gene: TRBD1
J gene: TRBJ1-5
CDR3 protein: CATSRDGQGIYQPQHF
CDR3 DNA: TGTGCCACCAGCAGGGATGGACAGGGGATTTATCAGCCCCAGCATTTT

V gene: TRBV12-3/TRBV12-4
clone size: few
D gene: TRBD2
J gene: TRBJ2-5
CDR3 protein: CASSLEVAGRSGIQYF
CDR3 DNA: TGTGCCAGCAGTTTAGAGGTAGCGGGCCGCTCAGGAATCCAGTACTTC

V gene: TRBV6-5
clone size: few
D gene: .
J gene: TRBJ2-3
CDR3 protein: CASSPGLETQYF
CDR3 DNA: TGTGCCAGCAGCCCCGGGCTAGAGACGCAGTATTTT

V gene: TRBV7-2
clone size: many
D gene: .
J gene: TRBJ1-2
CDR3 protein: CASSLGSEYYGYTF
CDR3 DNA: TGTGCCAGCAGCTTAGGTTCCGAATACTATGGCTACACCTTC

V gene: TRBV9
clone size: many
D gene: TRBD1
J gene: TRBJ1-1
CDR3 protein: CASSEGKGQENTEAFF
CDR3 DNA: TGTGCCAGCAGCGAGGGGAAGGGACAGGAGAACACTGAAGCTTTCTTT

V gene: TRBV5-1
clone size: many
D gene: TRBD1
J gene: TRBJ2-1
CDR3 protein: CASSQGQGHSYNEQFF
CDR3 DNA: TGCGCCAGCAGCCAGGGACAGGGGCACTCCTACAATGAGCAGTTCTTC

V gene: TRBV12-3/TRBV12-4
clone size: many
D gene: .
J gene: TRBJ1-2
CDR3 protein: CASRTGTMMGYTF
CDR3 DNA: TGTGCCAGCAGAACCGGGACAATGATGGGCTACACCTTC

V gene: TRBV28
clone size: many
D gene: .
J gene: TRBJ1-1
CDR3 protein: CASTIPHDEAFF
CDR3 DNA: TGTGCCAGCACCATCCCCCACGACGAAGCTTTCTTT

V gene: TRBV19
clone size: .
D gene: .
J gene: TRBJ2-5
CDR3 protein: CASTVVWGGTETQYF
CDR3 DNA: TGTGCCAGTACGGTAGTCTGGGGAGGAACAGAGACCCAGTACTTC

V gene: TRBV12-3/TRBV12-4
clone size: .
D gene: TRBD1
J gene: TRBJ2-2
CDR3 protein: CASSPGQGQTGELFF
CDR3 DNA: TGTGCCAGCAGCCCCGGACAGGGACAAACCGGGGAGCTGTTTTTT

V gene: TRBV28
clone size: many
D gene: TRBD1
J gene: TRBJ2-6
CDR3 protein: CASSLSGTGGFSGANVLTF
CDR3 DNA: TGTGCCAGCAGTTTGTCGGGGACAGGGGGCTTCTCTGGGGCCAACGTCCTGACTTTC

V gene: TRBV7-2
clone size: .
D gene: TRBD1
J gene: TRBJ2-7
CDR3 protein: CASSSRTGGASYEQYF
CDR3 DNA: TGTGCCAGCAGCTCCCGGACAGGGGGGGCTTCTTACGAGCAGTACTTC

V gene: TRBV19
clone size: few
D gene: .
J gene: TRBJ2-2
CDR3 protein: CASSILVPLGGELFF
CDR3 DNA: TGTGCCAGTAGTATACTGGTCCCCCTAGGCGGGGAGCTGTTTTTT

V gene: TRBV20-1
clone size: few
D gene: TRBD1
J gene: TRBJ1-2
CDR3 protein: CSASSGTDYGYTF
CDR3 DNA: TGCAGTGCTAGCTCCGGGACAGATTATGGCTACACCTTC

V gene: TRBV5-1
clone size: .
D gene: .
J gene: TRBJ2-7
CDR3 protein: CASSLRIAYEQYF
CDR3 DNA: TGCGCCAGCAGCCTCCGGATTGCTTACGAGCAGTACTTC

V gene: TRBV5-1
clone size: many
D gene: .
J gene: TRBJ2-7
CDR3 protein: CASSLRSFGSSYEQYF
CDR3 DNA: TGCGCCAGCAGCTTGCGCTCTTTCGGGAGCTCCTACGAGCAGTACTTC

V gene: TRBV7-2
clone size: many
D gene: .
J gene: TRBJ2-7
CDR3 protein: CASRSPGTPGEQYF
CDR3 DNA: TGTGCCAGCAGATCTCCCGGGACCCCGGGCGAGCAGTACTTC

V gene: TRBV28
clone size: few
D gene: .
J gene: TRBJ2-2
CDR3 protein: CASSYEGANTGELFF
CDR3 DNA: TGTGCCAGCAGTTATGAGGGGGCGAACACCGGGGAGCTGTTTTTT

V gene: TRBV5-1
clone size: few
D gene: .
J gene: TRBJ2-3
CDR3 protein: CASSLPGGTPADTQYF
CDR3 DNA: TGCGCCAGCAGCTTGCCTGGAGGGACACCCGCAGATACGCAGTATTTT

V gene: TRBV11-2
clone size: few
D gene: .
J gene: TRBJ2-2
CDR3 protein: CASSQNTNTGELFF
CDR3 DNA: TGTGCCAGCAGCCAAAACACGAACACCGGGGAGCTGTTTTTT

V gene: TRBV5-5
clone size: many
D gene: TRBD1
J gene: TRBJ1-2
CDR3 protein: CASSTGTGVYGYTF
CDR3 DNA: TGTGCCAGCAGCACCGGGACAGGAGTCTATGGCTACACCTTC

V gene: TRBV5-1
clone size: .
D gene: .
J gene: TRBJ2-2
CDR3 protein: CASTSGPANTGELFF
CDR3 DNA: TGCGCCAGCACCTCAGGGCCAGCCAACACCGGGGAGCTGTTTTTT

V gene: TRBV5-1
clone size: many
D gene: .
J gene: TRBJ2-2
CDR3 protein: CASSWTRNTGELFF
CDR3 DNA: TGCGCCAGCAGTTGGACCAGGAACACCGGGGAGCTGTTTTTT

V gene: TRBV20-1
clone size: many
D gene: .
J gene: TRBJ2-1
CDR3 protein: CSATDEGTYNEQFF
CDR3 DNA: TGCAGTGCTACCGACGAGGGCACCTACAATGAGCAGTTCTTC

V gene: TRBV29-1
clone size: many
D gene: .
J gene: TRBJ1-1
CDR3 protein: CSVARTANTEAFF
CDR3 DNA: TGCAGCGTTGCCCGGACAGCAAACACTGAAGCTTTCTTT

V gene: TRBV7-9
clone size: .
D gene: .
J gene: TRBJ2-7
CDR3 protein: CASRPPPGMQSYEQYF
CDR3 DNA: TGTGCCAGCAGGCCGCCCCCAGGGATGCAATCATACGAGCAGTACTTC

V gene: TRBV10-3
clone size: few
D gene: .
J gene: TRBJ1-3
CDR3 protein: CASSTPGLKNTIYF
CDR3 DNA: TGTGCCAGCTCGACCCCGGGACTTAAAAACACCATATATTTT

V gene: TRBV7-8
clone size: many
D gene: .
J gene: TRBJ2-7
CDR3 protein: CASGQPYEQYF
CDR3 DNA: TGTGCCAGCGGACAGCCCTACGAGCAGTACTTC

V gene: TRBV24-1
clone size: many
D gene: TRBD1
J gene: TRBJ2-3
CDR3 protein: CATSDLPQGAPSTDTQYF
CDR3 DNA: TGTGCCACCAGTGATTTGCCACAGGGGGCGCCTAGCACAGATACGCAGTATTTT

V gene: TRBV7-8
clone size: .
D gene: TRBD2
J gene: TRBJ2-5
CDR3 protein: CASSLDRGGYETQYF
CDR3 DNA: TGTGCCAGCAGCTTAGACCGCGGGGGTTACGAGACCCAGTACTTC

V gene: TRBV2
clone size: .
D gene: .
J gene: TRBJ2-6
CDR3 protein: CASAVGSGANVLTF
CDR3 DNA: TGTGCCAGCGCGGTTGGCTCTGGGGCCAACGTCCTGACTTTC